The 25 T cell receptor beta chains listed next were all sequenced from one sample in a study of Graves' ophthalmopathy and Graves' hyperthyroidism (dated 2018 in TCRdb). Sequenced on an Illumina HiSeq 2000. For repertoire sequencing, TCR beta CDR3 regions were amplified from RNA transcripts. The first round was an RT-PCR using HTBI primers with the Qiagen OneStep RT-PCR kit, and this first round was followed by a second-round multiplex PCR, then size selection and purification. Through fastp at Q25 and MiXCR, TCRdb rebuilt clones from the public reads, retaining in-frame beta chains. Rows with one shared CDR3 protein collapse into an entry with the most common genes and DNA. The sample yields about 480,000 distinct CDR3 sequences; about an eighth were counted once. Over 7.5% of the sample is taken by the ten largest. The sequenced sample was blood. The receptors here all came from a woman aged 25 to 39 with Graves' ophthalmopathy. Donor details come from another sample of the same person, matched by shared clones.

Many counts were recorded for this clonotype. The rearrangement uses TRBV6-1 and TRBJ1-2; maybe TRBD1 (5 bases). Germline CDR1 MNHNS, CDR2 SASEGT. V dropped 6 bases and J dropped 4 bases, with 15 bases sitting between them. The CDR3 sequence is 14 residues long. The chain's CDR3 is CASSQGPGFYGYTF. The CDR3, as DNA: TGTGCCAGCAGCCAAGGGCCAGGGTTCTATGGCTACACCTTC.

This clonotype was counted ten times or more. The chain couples TRBV10-3 to TRBJ2-6; 9 positions agree with TRBD1. CDR1 and CDR2 (germline): ENHRY, SYGVKD. The CDR3 extends over 17 amino acids. Trimming at V came to 5 bases and at J to 3 bases, leaving 8 bases not matched to a gene. CDR3 amino acids: CAISPGQGFFGANVLTF. As DNA, the CDR3 is TGTGCCATCAGTCCGGGACAGGGTTTCTTTGGGGCCAACGTCCTGACTTTC.

The sample holds many counts of this clonotype. This CDR3 is CASSPHRGQTYEQYF. DNA for the CDR3: TGTGCCAGCAGTCCACACCGGGGACAGACCTACGAGCAGTACTTC. V and J are TRBV27 and TRBJ2-7, with TRBD1 identical over 7 bases. The CDR3 consists of 15 residues. Germline loops: CDR1 MNHEY, CDR2 SMNVEV (reference sequence). The J segment lost 2 bases and the V segment lost 5 bases, leaving 9 bases of the junction unmatched.

As concerns this clonotype: One end of the junction does not line up with germline, which may come from a read error. CDR3 in DNA: TGTGCCAGCAGCTTAGGCGGCGTGGCAGGCTTAGCCAAAAACATTAAGTACTTC. Translation: CASSLGGVAGLAKNIKYF. This rearrangement joins TRBV7-6 to TRBJ2-4; no firm D call. CDR1 is SGHVS, CDR2 FNYEAQ, per germline. CDR3 size: 18 residues.

This clonotype occurred many times. The genes are TRBV20-1 and TRBJ2-5; D might be TRBD1 (6 bases). Germline CDR1 DFQATT, CDR2 SNEGSKA (reference sequence). This CDR3 spans 13 amino acids. Trimming left V 3 bases short and J 4 bases short, with 12 bases between. The CDR3 sequence: CSASKIRGETQYF. Written as DNA, the CDR3 is TGCAGTGCTAGCAAGATCAGGGGAGAGACCCAGTACTTC.

This clonotype was counted ten times or more. The CDR3 region is CANPGQGTPSSYEQYF. DNA for the CDR3: TGTGCCAATCCGGGACAGGGGACGCCCTCCTCCTACGAGCAGTACTTC. This sequence joins TRBV24-1 and TRBJ2-7; TRBD1 matches at 10 bases. This CDR3 is 16 amino acids long. V lost 11 bases, J lost 0 bases, and 12 bases stayed unmatched. Germline-derived CDR1 and CDR2 are KGHDR and SFDVKD.

The sample holds many counts of this clonotype. This chain links TRBV2 with TRBJ1-1; no reliable D call. The V gene's germline CDR1 is SNHLY and CDR2 FYNNEI. The CDR3 extends over 15 amino acids. Trimming removed 9 bases from V and 2 bases from J, with 19 bases in between. As DNA, the CDR3 is TGTGCCAGGACTACGGGCGCATCCATTAACACTGAAGCTTTCTTT. This codes for CARTTGASINTEAFF.

Details on this clonotype: A much larger clone differs from this one at a single base, so this may be a read error. The chain combines TRBV20-1 with TRBJ1-1; possible D gene TRBD1, 5 bases. CDR3 length equals 15 residues. Germline V gives CDR1 DFQATT, CDR2 SNEGSKA (reference sequence). Written as DNA, the CDR3 is TGCAGTGCTAGAGTCCTCTCGCTTGTGGACACTGAAGCTTGCTTT. Translated: CSARVLSLVDTEACF.

Many counts were recorded for this clonotype. The chain couples TRBV2 to TRBJ2-2, with TRBD2 as a possible D gene (6 bases). The germline V gene has CDR1 SNHLY and CDR2 FYNNEI. This CDR3 is 15 amino acids long. Between the trimmed V and J ends, which lost 6 bases and 4 bases, there was a span of 15 bases. CDR3 protein: CASRELAVGTGELFF. CDR3 sequence (DNA): TGTGCCAGCAGGGAGTTAGCGGTGGGCACCGGGGAGCTGTTTTTT. Full variable domain (rest looked up from reference TRBV2 and TRBJ2-2): EPEVTQTPSHQVTQMGQEVILRCVPISNHLYFYWYRQILGQKVEFLVSFYNNEISEKSEIFDDQFSVERPDGSNFTLKIRSTKLEDSAMYFCASRELAVGTGELFFGEGSRLTVL.

This clonotype appeared many times. The chain uses TRBV7-3 and TRBJ1-2; D possibly corresponds to TRBD1 (5 bases). The germline CDR1 and CDR2 sequences are SGHTA and FQGTGA. CDR3 size: 14 residues. V lost 5 bases and J lost 7, with 17 bases in between. CDR3 DNA sequence: TGTGCCAGCAGCCCTCTCGGGGGGAACGGTGGCTACACCTTC. Encoded protein: CASSPLGGNGGYTF.

This clonotype was picked up many times. The chain uses TRBV15 and TRBJ1-2, with D hard to call. CDR1 and CDR2 from the germline V gene are LNHNV and YYDKDF (reference sequence). V was trimmed by 5 bases and J by 2 bases, leaving 12 bases between them. The CDR3 is 14 residues long. The CDR3 loop is CATSSARRNYGYTF. CDR3 bases: TGTGCCACCAGCTCCGCACGGAGGAACTATGGCTACACCTTC.

This clonotype has only a few counts. The chain uses TRBV7-9 and TRBJ2-5, with a possible D match to TRBD1 (7 bases). This CDR3 spans 15 amino acids. Looked up from germline, CDR1 is SEHNR and CDR2 is FQNEAQ (reference sequence). V was pared by 5 bases and J by 5 bases, with 18 bases between. As DNA, the CDR3 is TGTGCCAGCAGCCGGGGGACAGCCAAGGGTGAGACCCAGTACTTC. Its translation: CASSRGTAKGETQYF.

This clonotype was seen repeatedly, ten times or more. The V gene is TRBV10-1, the J gene TRBJ1-6; maybe TRBD1 (6 bases). Trimming took off 6 bases at V and 10 bases at J, with 16 bases between the two ends. This CDR3 region has 14 residues. Germline V lookup: CDR1 WNHNN, CDR2 SYGVQD (reference sequence). DNA of the CDR3: TGCGCCAGCAGCGCGAACAGGGTAAAATCACCCCTCCACTTT. Protein product: CASSANRVKSPLHF.

In its sample, this clonotype was seen many times. The chain links TRBV7-2 to TRBJ2-4; D possibly corresponds to TRBD2 (6 bases). CDR3 size: 13 residues. V was pared by 2 bases and J by 7 bases, with 9 bases between. Per the germline V gene, CDR1 is SGHTA and CDR2 is FQGNSA. DNA for the CDR3: TGTGCCAGCAGCTTACCGGGAGTGAACATTCAGTACTTC. This sequence encodes CASSLPGVNIQYF.

This clonotype came up a few times. The chain links TRBV20-1 to TRBJ1-1; D may be TRBD1 (5 bases). This CDR3 spans 14 amino acids. Germline V gene data show CDR1 as DFQATT and CDR2 as SNEGSKA (reference sequence). Trimming shortened V by 3 bases and J by 5 bases, and 16 bases separated the two germline ends. DNA for the CDR3: TGCAGTGCTAGGAGGGGTCAGTTGGCTACTGAAGCTTTCTTT. Translating gives CSARRGQLATEAFF.

This chain links TRBV2 with TRBJ1-2; 10 positions match TRBD1. The V segment lost 4 bases and the J segment 8 bases; nucleotides outside the gene matches: 4. There are 13 residues in the CDR3. CDR1 is SNHLY, CDR2 FYNNEI, per germline. The CDR3: CASSVDRGNGYTF. The DNA for the CDR3 is TGTGCCAGCAGTGTGGACAGGGGGAACGGCTACACCTTC.

There are many counts of this clonotype. The V and J genes are TRBV12-3 or TRBV12-4 and TRBJ1-1, with D tentatively TRBD1 (5 bases). CDR3 size: 15 residues. Trimming left V 3 bases short and J 6 bases short, with 17 bases between. Here the CDR3 DNA reads TGTGCCAGCAGTTTTCAATCTGGGGGAACGGCTGAAGCTTTCTTT. This codes for CASSFQSGGTAEAFF.

In this sample, this clonotype turned up many times. Its ends do not fully match the called genes, so a read error is possible. The V gene is TRBV2, the J gene TRBJ1-2, with D possibly being TRBD1 (6 bases). Germline assignment: CDR1 SNHLY and CDR2 FYNNEI. The CDR3 contains 15 residues. This CDR3 reads CASREGAGANYGYTF. The CDR3 DNA follows: TGTGCCAGCAGGGAAGGGGCAGGGGCTAACTATGGCTACACCTTC.

This clonotype came up many times. The chain uses TRBV20-1 and TRBJ2-4; D gene uncertain. The CDR3 is 14 amino acids. Per germline, CDR1 DFQATT and CDR2 SNEGSKA (reference sequence). Trimming pared 4 bases from V and 1 base from J, leaving 11 bases between. The CDR3 nucleotides are TGCAGTGCTAACCTCCCGAACGCCAAAAACATTCAGTACTTC. Its translation is CSANLPNAKNIQYF.

The sample holds a few counts of this clonotype. The J gene is TRBJ2-7, the V gene TRBV4-1; 9 nucleotides line up with TRBD1. Per the germline V gene, CDR1 is MGHRA and CDR2 is YSYEKL. The CDR3 is 13 amino acids. V shed 8 bases and J 5 bases; nucleotides not matched to a gene: 7. CDR3 sequence reads: CASGGTGWDEQYF. Written as DNA, the CDR3 is TGCGCCAGCGGCGGGACAGGGTGGGACGAGCAGTACTTC.

The chain is built from TRBV6-2 or TRBV6-3 and TRBJ2-7; D might be TRBD1 or TRBD2, each matching 5 bases. The CDR3 length is 17 residues. Germline-derived CDR1 and CDR2 are MNHEY and SVGEGT. Trimming took 2 bases from V and 5 from J, leaving 22 bases between them. The CDR3 DNA follows: TGTGCCAGCAGTTACCTAGGGACGGATCGCTACGAGGACGAGCAGTACTTC. It yields the protein CASSYLGTDRYEDEQYF.

Ten or more counts support this clonotype. The V call is TRBV6-1, the J call TRBJ1-6, with D uncertain. Per germline, CDR1 MNHNS and CDR2 SASEGT. The V and J ends lost 7 bases and 9 bases respectively, with 16 bases between them. The CDR3 has 14 residues. The CDR3 is CASTERQEGSPLHF. In nucleotides, the CDR3 is TGTGCCAGCACCGAACGCCAAGAGGGTTCACCCCTCCACTTT.

V is TRBV19 and J is TRBJ2-7; TRBD2 agrees at 7 bases. CDR3 length: 14 residues. The V gene's germline CDR1 is LNHDA and CDR2 SQIVND (reference sequence). Trimming took 3 bases from V and 3 from J; bases not matched to a gene: 5. The CDR3 region has the DNA TGTGCCAGTAGTATTCAGGGAGGGTACTACGAGCAGTACTTC. This translates into CASSIQGGYYEQYF. The variable domain in full, with the rest retrieved from reference TRBV19 and TRBJ2-7, is DGGITQSPKYLFRKEGQNVTLSCEQNLNHDAMYWYRQDPGQGLRLIYYSQIVNDFQKGDIAEGYSVSREKKESFPLTVTSAQKNPTAFYLCASSIQGGYYEQYFGPGTRLTVT.

This clonotype was counted ten times or more. V and J are TRBV20-1 and TRBJ1-2; TRBD1 agrees at 9 bases. The germline gives CDR1 DFQATT, CDR2 SNEGSKA (reference sequence). The CDR3 sequence is 13 residues long. V lost 6 bases to trimming and J lost 8 bases; unmatched junction nucleotides: 10. CDR3 sequence: CSARDRESLGYTF. The CDR3 DNA sequence: TGCAGTGCAAGGGACAGGGAAAGTCTGGGCTACACCTTC.

A single count supports this clonotype. The chain employs TRBV12-3 or TRBV12-4 and TRBJ1-5; D is perhaps TRBD1 (5 bases). The CDR3 spans 14 residues. V was pared by 7 bases and J by 5 bases, with 15 bases between. The CDR3 nucleotides read TGTGCCAGCACCGTCGGACATCGCGATCAGCCCCAGCATTTT. Translating gives CASTVGHRDQPQHF.